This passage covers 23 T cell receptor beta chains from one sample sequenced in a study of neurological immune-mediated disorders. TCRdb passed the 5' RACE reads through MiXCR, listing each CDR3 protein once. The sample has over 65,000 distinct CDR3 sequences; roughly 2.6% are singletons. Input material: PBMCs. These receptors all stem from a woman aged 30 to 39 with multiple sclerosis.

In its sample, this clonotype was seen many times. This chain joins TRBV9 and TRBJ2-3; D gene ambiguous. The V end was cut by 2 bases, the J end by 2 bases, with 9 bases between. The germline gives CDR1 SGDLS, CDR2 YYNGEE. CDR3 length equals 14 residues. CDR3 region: CASSVYHNTDTQYF. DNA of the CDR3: TGTGCCAGCAGCGTGTACCACAACACAGATACGCAGTATTTT.

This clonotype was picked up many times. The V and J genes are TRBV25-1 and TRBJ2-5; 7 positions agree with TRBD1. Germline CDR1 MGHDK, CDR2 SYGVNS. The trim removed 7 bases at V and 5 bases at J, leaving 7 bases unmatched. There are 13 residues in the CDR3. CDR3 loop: CASTNRGEETQYF. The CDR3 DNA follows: TGTGCCAGCACCAACAGGGGCGAGGAGACCCAGTACTTC.

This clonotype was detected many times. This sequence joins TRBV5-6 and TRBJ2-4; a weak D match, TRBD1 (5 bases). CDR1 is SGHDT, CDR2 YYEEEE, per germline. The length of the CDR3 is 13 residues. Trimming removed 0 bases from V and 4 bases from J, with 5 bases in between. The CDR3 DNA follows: TGTGCCAGCAGCTTGGGACAGAAAAACATTCAGTACTTC. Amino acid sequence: CASSLGQKNIQYF.

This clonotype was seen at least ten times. The CDR3 coding sequence is TGTGCCAGCAGCCCGGCGGAGGGGGCGAAAGCCGGGGAGCTGTTTTTT. Encoded protein: CASSPAEGAKAGELFF. The genes are TRBV7-3 and TRBJ2-2, with D perhaps matching TRBD1 (7 bases). The CDR3 covers 16 residues. CDR1 and CDR2 from the germline V gene are SGHTA and FQGTGA. The ends were cut back, 5 bases at V and 6 bases at J, with 19 bases in the middle.

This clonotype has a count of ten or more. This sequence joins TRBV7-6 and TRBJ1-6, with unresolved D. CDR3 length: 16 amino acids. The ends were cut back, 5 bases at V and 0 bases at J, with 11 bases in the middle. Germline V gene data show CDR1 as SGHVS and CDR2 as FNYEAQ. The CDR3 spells CASSPRESSYNSPLHF. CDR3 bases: TGTGCCAGCAGCCCTCGGGAGAGCTCCTATAATTCACCCCTCCACTTT.

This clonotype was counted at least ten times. The CDR3 reads CSARPSGRSDEQFF. The CDR3 DNA is TGCAGTGCTAGACCTAGCGGGAGATCGGATGAGCAGTTCTTC. This chain uses TRBV20-1 with TRBJ2-1; TRBD2 matches at 10 bases. This CDR3 comprises 14 residues. V lost 2 bases and J lost 8; bases outside the gene matches: 6. The germline V gene encodes CDR1 DFQATT and CDR2 SNEGSKA (reference sequence).

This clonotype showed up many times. The CDR3 loop reads CASSLAMGTGRTEAFF. CDR3 DNA sequence: TGTGCCAGCAGTTTGGCGATGGGGACAGGGAGGACTGAAGCTTTCTTT. J is TRBJ1-1 and V is TRBV12-3 or TRBV12-4, with 9 positions matching TRBD1. J was trimmed by 5 bases and V by 3 bases; bases with no gene match: 10. This CDR3 region has 16 residues.

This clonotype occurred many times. The CDR3 region has the DNA TGTGCCAGCAGCCCAAGCCTGGACCCAAGTCCTCAGTACTTC. Translation: CASSPSLDPSPQYF. The chain employs TRBV13 and TRBJ2-7; D gene unclear. The ends were cut back, 5 bases at V and 10 bases at J, with 21 bases in the middle. Germline V gene sequence: CDR1 PRHDT, CDR2 FYEKMQ (reference sequence). The CDR3 runs 14 residues.

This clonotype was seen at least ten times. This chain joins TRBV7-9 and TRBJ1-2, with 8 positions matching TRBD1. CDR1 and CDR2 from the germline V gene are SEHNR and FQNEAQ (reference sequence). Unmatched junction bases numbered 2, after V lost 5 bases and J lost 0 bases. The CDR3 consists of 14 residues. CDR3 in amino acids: CASSPQGANYGYTF. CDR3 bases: TGTGCCAGCAGCCCACAGGGGGCTAACTATGGCTACACCTTC.

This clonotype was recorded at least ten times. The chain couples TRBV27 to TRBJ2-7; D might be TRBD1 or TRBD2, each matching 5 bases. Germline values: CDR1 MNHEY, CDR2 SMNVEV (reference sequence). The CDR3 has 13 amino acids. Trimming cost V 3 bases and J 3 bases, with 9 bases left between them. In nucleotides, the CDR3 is TGTGCCAGCAGTTTTCTGGGGGACTACGAGCAGTACTTC. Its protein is CASSFLGDYEQYF.

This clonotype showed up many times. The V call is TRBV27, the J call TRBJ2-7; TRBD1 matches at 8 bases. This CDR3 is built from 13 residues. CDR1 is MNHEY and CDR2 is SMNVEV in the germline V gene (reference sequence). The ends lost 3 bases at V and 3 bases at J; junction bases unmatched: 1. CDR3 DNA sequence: TGTGCCAGCAGTTTGACAGGGGTCTACGAGCAGTACTTC. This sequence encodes CASSLTGVYEQYF.

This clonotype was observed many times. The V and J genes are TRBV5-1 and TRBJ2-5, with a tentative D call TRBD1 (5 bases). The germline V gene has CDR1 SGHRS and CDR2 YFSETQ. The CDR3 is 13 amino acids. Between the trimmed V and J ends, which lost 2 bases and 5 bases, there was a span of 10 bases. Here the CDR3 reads CASSLSGRETQYF. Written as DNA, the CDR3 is TGCGCCAGCAGCTTATCAGGGCGGGAGACCCAGTACTTC. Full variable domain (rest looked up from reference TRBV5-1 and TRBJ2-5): KAGVTQTPRYLIKTRGQQVTLSCSPISGHRSVSWYQQTPGQGLQFLFEYFSETQRNKGNFPGRFSGRQFSNSRSEMNVSTLELGDSALYLCASSLSGRETQYFGPGTRLLVL.

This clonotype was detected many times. CDR3 bases: TGCGCCAGCACCTTAGCGGGAGGCTCCTACAATGAGCAGTTCTTC. Translated: CASTLAGGSYNEQFF. The V and J genes are TRBV5-1 and TRBJ2-1; 10 nucleotides match TRBD2. CDR3 length equals 15 residues. Trimming at V came to 6 bases and at J to 0 bases, leaving 3 bases not matched to a gene. Germline V gene lookup returns CDR1 SGHRS and CDR2 YFSETQ.

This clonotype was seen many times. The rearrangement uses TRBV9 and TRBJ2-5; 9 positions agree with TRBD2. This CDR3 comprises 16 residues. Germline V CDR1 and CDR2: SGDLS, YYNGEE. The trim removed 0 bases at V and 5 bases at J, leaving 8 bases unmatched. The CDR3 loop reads CASSVGAGGGQETQYF. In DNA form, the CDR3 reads TGTGCCAGCAGCGTAGGGGCGGGAGGGGGTCAGGAGACCCAGTACTTC.

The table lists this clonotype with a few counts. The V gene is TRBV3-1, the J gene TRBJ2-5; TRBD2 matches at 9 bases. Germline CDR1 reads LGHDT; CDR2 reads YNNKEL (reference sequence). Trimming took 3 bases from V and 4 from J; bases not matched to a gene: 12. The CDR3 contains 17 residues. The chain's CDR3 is CASSHAWAVAGAETQYF. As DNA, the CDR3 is TGTGCCAGCAGCCACGCCTGGGCGGTAGCGGGAGCAGAGACCCAGTACTTC.

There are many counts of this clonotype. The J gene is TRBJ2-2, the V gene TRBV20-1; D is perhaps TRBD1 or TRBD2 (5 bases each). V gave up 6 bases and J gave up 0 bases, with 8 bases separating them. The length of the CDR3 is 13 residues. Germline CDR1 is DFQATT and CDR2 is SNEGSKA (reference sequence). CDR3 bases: TGCAGTGCCCCGGGACCGAACACCGGGGAGCTGTTTTTT. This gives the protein CSAPGPNTGELFF.

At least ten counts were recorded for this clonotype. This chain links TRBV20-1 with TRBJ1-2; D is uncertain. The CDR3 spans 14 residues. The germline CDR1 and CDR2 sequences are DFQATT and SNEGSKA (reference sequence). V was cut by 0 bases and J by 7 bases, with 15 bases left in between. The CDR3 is CSARDLQLFSGYTF. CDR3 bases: TGCAGTGCTAGAGATCTGCAGCTATTTAGTGGCTACACCTTC.

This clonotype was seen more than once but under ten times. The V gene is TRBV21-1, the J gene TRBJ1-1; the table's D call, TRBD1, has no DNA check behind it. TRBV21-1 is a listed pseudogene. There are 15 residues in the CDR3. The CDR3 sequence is CASSNGPGWKTEAFF. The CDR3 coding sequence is TGTGCCAGCAGCAATGGGCCGGGGTGGAAGACTGAAGCTTTCTTT.

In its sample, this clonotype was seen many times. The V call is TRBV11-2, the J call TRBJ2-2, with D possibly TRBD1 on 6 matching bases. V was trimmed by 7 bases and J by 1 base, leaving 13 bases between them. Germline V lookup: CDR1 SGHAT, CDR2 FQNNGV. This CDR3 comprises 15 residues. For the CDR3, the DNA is TGTGCCAGCACCCAGATACAGGGGAACACCGGGGAGCTGTTTTTT. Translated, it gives CASTQIQGNTGELFF.

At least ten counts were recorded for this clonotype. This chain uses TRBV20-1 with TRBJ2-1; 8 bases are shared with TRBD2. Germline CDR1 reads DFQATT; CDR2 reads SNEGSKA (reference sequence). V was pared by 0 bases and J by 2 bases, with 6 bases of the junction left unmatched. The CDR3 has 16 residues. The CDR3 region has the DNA TGCAGTGCTAGAGATCCTACTAGCGGAGCCTACAATGAGCAGTTCTTC. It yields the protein CSARDPTSGAYNEQFF.

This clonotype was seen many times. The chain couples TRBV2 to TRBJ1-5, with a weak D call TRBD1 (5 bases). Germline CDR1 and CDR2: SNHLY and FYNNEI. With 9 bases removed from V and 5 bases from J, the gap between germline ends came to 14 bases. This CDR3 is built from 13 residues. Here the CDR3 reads CASTTELYQPQHF. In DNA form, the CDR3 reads TGTGCCAGTACGACAGAGCTTTATCAGCCCCAGCATTTT.

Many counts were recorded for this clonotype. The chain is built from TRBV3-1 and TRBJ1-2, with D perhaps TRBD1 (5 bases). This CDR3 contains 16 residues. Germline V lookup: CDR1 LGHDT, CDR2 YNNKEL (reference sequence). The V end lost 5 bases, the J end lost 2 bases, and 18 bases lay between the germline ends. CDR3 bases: TGTGCCAGCAGCTCCCGAACGGGGCAGGGAAACTATGGCTACACCTTC. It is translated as CASSSRTGQGNYGYTF.

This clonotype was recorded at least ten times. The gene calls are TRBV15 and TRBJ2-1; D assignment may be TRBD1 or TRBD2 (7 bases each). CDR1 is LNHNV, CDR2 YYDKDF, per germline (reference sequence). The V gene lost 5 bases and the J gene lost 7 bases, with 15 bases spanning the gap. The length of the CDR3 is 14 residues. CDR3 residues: CATSRGRGPNEQFF. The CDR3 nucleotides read TGTGCCACCAGCCGAGGGAGGGGGCCGAATGAGCAGTTCTTC.